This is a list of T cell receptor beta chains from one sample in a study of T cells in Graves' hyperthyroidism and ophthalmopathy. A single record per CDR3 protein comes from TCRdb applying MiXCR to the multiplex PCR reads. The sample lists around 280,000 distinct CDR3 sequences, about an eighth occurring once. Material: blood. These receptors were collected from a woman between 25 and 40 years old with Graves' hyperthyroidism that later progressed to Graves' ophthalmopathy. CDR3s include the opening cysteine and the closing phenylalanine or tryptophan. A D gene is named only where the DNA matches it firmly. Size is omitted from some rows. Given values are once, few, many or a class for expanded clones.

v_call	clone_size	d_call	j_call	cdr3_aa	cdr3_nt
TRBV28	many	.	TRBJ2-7	CASSEAYEQYF	TGTGCCAGCAGCGAGGCCTACGAGCAGTACTTC
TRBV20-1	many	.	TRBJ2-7	CSARDSGGIRGEQYF	TGCAGTGCTAGAGATTCTGGCGGGATCAGGGGCGAGCAGTACTTC
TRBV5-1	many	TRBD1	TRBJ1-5	CASSLGQYSNQPQHF	TGCGCCAGCAGCCTGGGACAGTATAGCAATCAGCCCCAGCATTTT
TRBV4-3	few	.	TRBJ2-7	CASSQQNRDSEQYF	TGCGCCAGCAGCCAGCAGAACAGGGACTCCGAGCAGTACTTC
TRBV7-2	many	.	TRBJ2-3	CASSPRRDRLGDRYAQYF	TGTGCCAGCAGCCCACGCAGGGACCGACTAGGTGATAGATACGCGCAGTATTTT
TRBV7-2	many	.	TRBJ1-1	CASSRHPQGNTEAFF	TGTGCCAGCAGCCGCCACCCGCAGGGTAACACTGAAGCTTTCTTT
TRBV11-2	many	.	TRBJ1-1	CASSLARALNTEAFF	TGTGCCAGCAGCTTGGCTCGCGCGTTGAACACTGAAGCTTTCTTT
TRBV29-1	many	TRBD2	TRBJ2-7	CSVGLAGGIGSYEQYF	TGCAGCGTTGGACTAGCGGGAGGAATAGGGTCCTACGAGCAGTACTTC
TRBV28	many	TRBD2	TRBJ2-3	CASSQGLAGGGTDTQYF	TGTGCCAGCAGTCAGGGACTAGCGGGAGGGGGCACAGATACGCAGTATTTT
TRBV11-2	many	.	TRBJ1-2	CASSLTRQSGVNYGYTF	TGTGCCAGCAGCCTGACCCGCCAATCTGGGGTAAACTATGGCTACACCTTC
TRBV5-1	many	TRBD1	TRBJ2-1	CASGQGASSYNEQFF	TGCGCCAGCGGTCAGGGGGCTAGCTCCTACAATGAGCAGTTCTTC
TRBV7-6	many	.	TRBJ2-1	CASSRLGNPWNEQFF	TGTGCCAGCAGCCGACTAGGGAACCCTTGGAATGAGCAGTTCTTC
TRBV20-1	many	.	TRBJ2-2	CSAGRSNTGELFF	TGCAGTGCTGGGCGCTCTAACACCGGGGAGCTGTTTTTT
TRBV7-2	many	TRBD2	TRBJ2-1	CASSLDGGRALKEQFF	TGTGCCAGCAGCTTAGACGGCGGGAGGGCCTTGAAAGAGCAGTTCTTC
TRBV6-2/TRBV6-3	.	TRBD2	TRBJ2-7	CASSKQRGPPHEQYF	TGTGCCAGCAGCAAACAGCGGGGACCCCCCCACGAGCAGTACTTC
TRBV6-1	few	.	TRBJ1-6	CASSKGHNSPLHF	TGTGCCAGCAGTAAGGGGCATAATTCACCCCTCCACTTT
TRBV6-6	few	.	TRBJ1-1	CASSYSRTGLEAFF	TGTGCCAGCAGTTACTCGAGGACGGGCCTCGAAGCTTTCTTT
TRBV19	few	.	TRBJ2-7	CASSIDVPRRGEQYF	TGTGCCAGTAGTATAGATGTACCCCGCAGGGGAGAGCAGTACTTC
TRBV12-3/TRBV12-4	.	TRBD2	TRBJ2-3	CASLLRAGGSDTQYF	TGTGCCAGCCTGCTCCGGGCGGGAGGCTCAGATACGCAGTATTTT
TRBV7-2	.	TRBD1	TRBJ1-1	CASSNRDRIEAFF	TGTGCCAGTAGCAACCGGGACAGAATTGAAGCTTTCTTT
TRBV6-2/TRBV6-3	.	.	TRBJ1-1	CAISDPDTEAFF	TGTGCCATTTCGGACCCCGACACTGAAGCTTTCTTT
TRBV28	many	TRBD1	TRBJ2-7	CASLQGTGLYEQYF	TGTGCCAGCCTTCAAGGGACAGGACTTTACGAGCAGTACTTC
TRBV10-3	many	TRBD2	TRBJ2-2	CAISDPGRGGTGELFF	TGTGCCATCAGTGACCCCGGGAGGGGTGGAACCGGGGAGCTGTTTTTT
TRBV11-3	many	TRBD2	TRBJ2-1	CASSFTGTSDYNEQFF	TGTGCCAGCAGCTTCACAGGGACTAGCGACTACAATGAGCAGTTCTTC
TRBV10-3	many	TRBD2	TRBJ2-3	CATERTSGAPNTQYF	TGTGCCACGGAGAGGACTAGCGGAGCCCCGAATACGCAGTATTTT
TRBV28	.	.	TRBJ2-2	CASRSDSANTGELFF	TGTGCCAGCAGAAGCGATTCCGCGAACACCGGGGAGCTGTTTTTT
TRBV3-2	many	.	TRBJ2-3	CASSAIRDTQYF	TGTGCCAGCAGCGCTATACGGGATACGCAGTATTTT
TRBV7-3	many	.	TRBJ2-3	CASSKSDLSTDTQYF	TGTGCCAGCAGCAAAAGCGACCTCAGCACAGATACGCAGTATTTT
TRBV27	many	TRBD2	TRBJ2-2	CASGLAPNTGELFF	TGTGCCAGCGGACTAGCGCCGAACACCGGGGAGCTGTTTTTT
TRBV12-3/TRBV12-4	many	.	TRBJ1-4	CASSLDRGLGEKLFF	TGTGCCAGCAGTTTAGACCGGGGGCTAGGTGAAAAACTGTTTTTT
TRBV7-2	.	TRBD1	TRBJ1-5	CASSLGNRGYQPQHF	TGTGCCAGCAGCTTAGGGAACAGGGGGTATCAGCCCCAGCATTTT
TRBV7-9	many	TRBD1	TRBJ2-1	CASSTTGVRVLDEQFF	TGTGCCAGCAGCACAACAGGGGTTCGAGTTCTCGATGAGCAGTTCTTC
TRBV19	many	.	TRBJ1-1	CASSGLRLNTEAFF	TGTGCCAGTAGTGGACTCAGGTTGAACACTGAAGCTTTCTTT
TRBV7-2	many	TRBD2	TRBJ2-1	CASSWPLAGDEQFF	TGTGCCAGCAGCTGGCCACTAGCGGGAGATGAGCAGTTCTTC
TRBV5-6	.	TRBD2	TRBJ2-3	CASSLWASEPSGHTQYF	TGTGCCAGCAGCTTGTGGGCGTCAGAGCCTAGCGGCCATACGCAGTATTTT
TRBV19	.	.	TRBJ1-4	CASSIDLFGVSGSEKLFF	TGTGCCAGTAGTATAGATCTTTTTGGCGTCTCAGGGAGTGAAAAACTGTTTTTT
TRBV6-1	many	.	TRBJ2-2	CASKRGAGELFF	TGTGCCAGCAAAAGGGGCGCCGGGGAGCTGTTTTTT
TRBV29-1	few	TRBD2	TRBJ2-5	CSVVPTSGRVQETQYF	TGCAGCGTGGTGCCTACTAGCGGGCGGGTTCAAGAGACCCAGTACTTC
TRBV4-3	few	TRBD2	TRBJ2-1	CASSQFLAGGSYNEQFF	TGCGCCAGCAGCCAATTCCTAGCGGGAGGGTCCTACAATGAGCAGTTCTTC
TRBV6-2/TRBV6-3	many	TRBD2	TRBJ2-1	CASSYSRLAGVLEQFF	TGTGCCAGCAGTTACAGTCGGCTAGCGGGAGTTCTTGAGCAGTTCTTC
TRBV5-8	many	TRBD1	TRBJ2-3	CASSFPGQGTDTQYF	TGTGCCAGCAGCTTTCCGGGACAGGGCACAGATACGCAGTATTTT
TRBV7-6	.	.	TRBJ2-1	CASSLSIGDTEQFF	TGTGCCAGCAGCTTAAGTATCGGGGATACTGAGCAGTTCTTC